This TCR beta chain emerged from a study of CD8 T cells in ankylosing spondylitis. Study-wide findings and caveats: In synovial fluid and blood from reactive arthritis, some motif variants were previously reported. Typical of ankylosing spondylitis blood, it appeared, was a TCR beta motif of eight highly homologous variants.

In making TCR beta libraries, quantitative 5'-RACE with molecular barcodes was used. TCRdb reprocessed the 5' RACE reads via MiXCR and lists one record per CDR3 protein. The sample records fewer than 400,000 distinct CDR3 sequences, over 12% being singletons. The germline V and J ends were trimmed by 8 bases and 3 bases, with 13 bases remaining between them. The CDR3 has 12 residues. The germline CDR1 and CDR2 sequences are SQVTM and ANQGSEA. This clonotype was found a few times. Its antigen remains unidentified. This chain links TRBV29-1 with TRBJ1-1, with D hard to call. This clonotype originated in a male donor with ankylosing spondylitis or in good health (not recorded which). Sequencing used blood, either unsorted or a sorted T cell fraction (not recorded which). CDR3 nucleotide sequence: TGCAGCACCCAAAAGGACCACACTGAAGCTTTCTTT. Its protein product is CSTQKDHTEAFF.